This T cell receptor beta chain emerged from a study of blood T cell repertoires in COVID-19. The overall study: PBMCs, B-cell-depleted T cells, or T cells were the source of the cDNA or gDNA that made up the material.

Those who participated ranged in age from roughly 18 to 90 years and resided in under 25 US areas. Membership in each cohort depended on participant-reported clinical history. V was clipped by 7 bases and J by 5 bases, with 18 bases between them. CDR1 and CDR2 (germline): MDHEN, SYDVKM. The CDR3 runs 16 residues. Per the original methods: Amplification from reference gene primers served as the basis for estimated nucleated cell counts. The method was immunoSEQ multiplex PCR; TCRdb's version includes in-frame clones alone and lacks a portion of them. V and J calls and clone size are those listed in that table; D and trimming were worked out from the DNA. The sample lists about 150,000 clones; approximately 90% were seen once.

The rearrangement joins TRBV28 to TRBJ1-6; no firm D call. The source is a man between 45 and 60 years old who had recovered from COVID-19. What was sequenced was PBMCs or T cells enriched from blood (not recorded which). The CDR3 sequence: CASTLRRGSHNSPLHF. The CDR3 nucleotides are TGTGCCAGCACTCTGCGGCGGGGATCCCATAATTCACCCCTCCACTTT.